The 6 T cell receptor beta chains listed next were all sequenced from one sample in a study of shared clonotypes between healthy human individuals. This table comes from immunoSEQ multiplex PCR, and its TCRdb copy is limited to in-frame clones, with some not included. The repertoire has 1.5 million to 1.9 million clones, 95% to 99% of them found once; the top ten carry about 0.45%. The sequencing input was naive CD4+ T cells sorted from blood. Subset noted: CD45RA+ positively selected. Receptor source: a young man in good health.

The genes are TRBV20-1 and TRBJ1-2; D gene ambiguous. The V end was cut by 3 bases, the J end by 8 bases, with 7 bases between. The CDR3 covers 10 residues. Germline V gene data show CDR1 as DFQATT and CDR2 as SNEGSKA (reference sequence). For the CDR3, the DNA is TGCAGTGCTAGGGGTGTGGGCTACACCTTC. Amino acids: CSARGVGYTF.

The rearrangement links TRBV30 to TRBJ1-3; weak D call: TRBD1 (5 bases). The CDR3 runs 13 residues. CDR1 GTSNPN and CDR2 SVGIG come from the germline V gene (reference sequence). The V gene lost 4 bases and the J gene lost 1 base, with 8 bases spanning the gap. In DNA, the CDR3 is TGTGCCTGGATGGCAGGGTCTGGAAACACCATATATTTT. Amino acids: CAWMAGSGNTIYF.

The CDR3, as DNA: TGTGCCAGCAGCTCGGTGCGTGGTGCCTACGAGCAGTACTTC. Its translation is CASSSVRGAYEQYF. This chain joins TRBV11-2 and TRBJ2-7; D uncertain. V was trimmed by 4 bases and J by 2 bases, leaving 12 bases between them. This CDR3 is 14 amino acids long. Germline V lookup: CDR1 SGHAT, CDR2 FQNNGV.

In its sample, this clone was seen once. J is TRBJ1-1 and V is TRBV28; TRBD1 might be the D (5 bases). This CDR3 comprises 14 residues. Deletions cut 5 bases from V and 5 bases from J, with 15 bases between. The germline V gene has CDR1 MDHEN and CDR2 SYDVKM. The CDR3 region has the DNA TGTGCCAGCAGTCTCCTGGCAGGGCGGACTGAAGCTTTCTTT. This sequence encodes CASSLLAGRTEAFF.

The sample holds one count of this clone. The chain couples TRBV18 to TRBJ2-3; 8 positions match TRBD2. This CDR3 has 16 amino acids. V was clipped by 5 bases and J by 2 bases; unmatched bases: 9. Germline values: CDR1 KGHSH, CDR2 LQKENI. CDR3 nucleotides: TGTGCCAGCTCATCAACAACTAGCGGTGTCACAGATACGCAGTATTTT. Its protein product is CASSSTTSGVTDTQYF. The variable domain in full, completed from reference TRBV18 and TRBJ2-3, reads NAGVMQNPRHLVRRRGQEARLRCSPMKGHSHVYWYRQLPEEGLKFMVYLQKENIIDESGMPKERFSAEFPKEGPSILRIQQVVRGDSAAYFCASSSTTSGVTDTQYFGPGTRLTVL.

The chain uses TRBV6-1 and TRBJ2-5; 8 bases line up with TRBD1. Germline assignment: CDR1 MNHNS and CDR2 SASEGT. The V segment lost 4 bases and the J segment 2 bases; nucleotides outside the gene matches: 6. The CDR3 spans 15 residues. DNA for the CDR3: TGTGCCAGCAGTGGGACAGGGTTCGGGCAAGAGACCCAGTACTTC. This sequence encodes CASSGTGFGQETQYF.